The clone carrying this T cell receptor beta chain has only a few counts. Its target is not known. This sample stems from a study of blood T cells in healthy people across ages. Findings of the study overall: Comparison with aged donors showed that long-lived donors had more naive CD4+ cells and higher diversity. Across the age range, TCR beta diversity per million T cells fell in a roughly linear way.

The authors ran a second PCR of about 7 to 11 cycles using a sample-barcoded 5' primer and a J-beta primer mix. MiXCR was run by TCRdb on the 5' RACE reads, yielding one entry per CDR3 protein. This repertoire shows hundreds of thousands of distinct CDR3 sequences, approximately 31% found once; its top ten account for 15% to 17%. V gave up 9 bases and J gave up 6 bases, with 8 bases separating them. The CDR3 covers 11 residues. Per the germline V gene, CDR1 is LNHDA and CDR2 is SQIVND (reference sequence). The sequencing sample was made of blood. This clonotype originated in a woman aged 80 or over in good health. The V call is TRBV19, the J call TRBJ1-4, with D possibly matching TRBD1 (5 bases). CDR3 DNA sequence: TGTGCCAGCAGGGCGGATGAAAAACTGTTTTTT. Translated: CASRADEKLFF. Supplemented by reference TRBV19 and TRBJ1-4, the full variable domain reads DGGITQSPKYLFRKEGQNVTLSCEQNLNHDAMYWYRQDPGQGLRLIYYSQIVNDFQKGDIAEGYSVSREKKESFPLTVTSAQKNPTAFYLCASRADEKLFFGSGTQLSVL.